Below, one T cell receptor (beta chain) is given with its context. These data are taken from a study of resident and recirculating memory T cells in vitiligo. Looked up from germline, CDR1 is MGHRA and CDR2 is YSYEKL. This CDR3 has 14 residues. Trimming removed 0 bases from V and 6 bases from J, with 10 bases in between. Patients who had received treatment within the previous three months were excluded. The table came from immunoSEQ multiplex PCR; TCRdb's copy has only in-frame clones and leaves some out. This table has 70,000 to 95,000 clones, around 92% appearing once. The sequence was collected from a male donor with vitiligo. The sequenced sample was blood. The V gene is TRBV4-1, the J gene TRBJ2-3; no definite D call. This chain's CDR3 is CASSQDSWADTQYF. The DNA for the CDR3 is TGCGCCAGCAGCCAAGACTCCTGGGCGGATACGCAGTATTTT.